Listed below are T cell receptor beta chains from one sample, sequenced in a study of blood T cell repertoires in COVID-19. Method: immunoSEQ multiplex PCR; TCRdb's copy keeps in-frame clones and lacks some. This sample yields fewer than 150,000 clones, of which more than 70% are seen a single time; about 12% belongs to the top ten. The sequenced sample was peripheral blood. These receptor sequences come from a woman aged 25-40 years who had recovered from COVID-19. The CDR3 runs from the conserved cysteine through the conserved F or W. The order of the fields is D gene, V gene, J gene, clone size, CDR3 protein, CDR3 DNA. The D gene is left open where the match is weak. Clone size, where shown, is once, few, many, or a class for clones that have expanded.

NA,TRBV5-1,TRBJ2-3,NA,CASAEGRISTDTQYF,TGCGCCAGCGCGGAGGGGCGAATTAGCACAGATACGCAGTATTTT
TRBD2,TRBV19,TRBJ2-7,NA,CASSAGLAGNYEQYF,TGTGCCAGTAGTGCGGGACTAGCGGGAAACTACGAGCAGTACTTC
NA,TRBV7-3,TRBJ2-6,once,CASSLKGPYSSISGANVLTF,TGTGCCAGCAGCTTAAAGGGGCCTTACAGCTCTATCTCTGGGGCCAACGTCCTGACTTTC
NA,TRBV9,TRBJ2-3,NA,CASSVAGSSTDTQYF,TGTGCCAGCAGCGTAGCAGGGTCTTCCACAGATACGCAGTATTTT
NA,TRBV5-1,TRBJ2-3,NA,CASSLGFRGSGTDTQYF,TGCGCCAGCAGCTTGGGGTTCAGGGGTTCGGGCACAGATACGCAGTATTTT
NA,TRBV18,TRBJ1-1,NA,CASSPPEALNTEAFF,TGTGCCAGCTCACCACCGGAGGCTTTGAACACTGAAGCTTTCTTT
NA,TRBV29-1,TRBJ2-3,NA,CSVEDSDKGYTDTQYF,TGCAGCGTTGAAGATAGCGACAAGGGCTACACAGATACGCAGTATTTT
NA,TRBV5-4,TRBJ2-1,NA,CASSLPGRLEDNEQFF,TGTGCCAGCAGCTTGCCTGGAAGGTTAGAGGACAATGAGCAGTTCTTC
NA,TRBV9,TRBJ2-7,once,CASSLWGQGYEQYF,TGTGCCAGCAGCCTTTGGGGGCAGGGATACGAGCAGTACTTC
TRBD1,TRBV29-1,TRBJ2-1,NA,CSAGTGPNEQFF,TGCAGCGCTGGGACAGGGCCCAATGAGCAGTTCTTC
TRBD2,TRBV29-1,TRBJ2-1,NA,CSVRLAGPYNEQFF,TGCAGCGTTAGACTAGCGGGTCCTTACAATGAGCAGTTCTTC
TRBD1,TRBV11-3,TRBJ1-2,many,CASSLGPQGVGGYTF,TGTGCCAGCAGCTTAGGGCCACAGGGGGTTGGTGGCTACACCTTC
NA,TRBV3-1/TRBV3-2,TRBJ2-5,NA,CASSHPWDSQETQYF,TGTGCCAGCAGCCATCCCTGGGACTCCCAAGAGACCCAGTACTTC
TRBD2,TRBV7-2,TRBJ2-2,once,CASSLGGRANTGELFF,TGTGCCAGCAGCTTAGGGGGGAGGGCGAACACCGGGGAGCTGTTTTTT
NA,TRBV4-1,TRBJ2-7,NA,CASSQDPRDGEQYF,TGCGCCAGCAGCCAAGACCCCCGGGATGGCGAGCAGTACTTC
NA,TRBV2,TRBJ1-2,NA,CASSMTAVYGYTF,TGTGCCAGCAGTATGACAGCCGTCTATGGCTACACCTTC
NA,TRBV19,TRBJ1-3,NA,CASGAGFSGNTIYF,TGTGCCAGTGGGGCCGGTTTCTCTGGAAACACCATATATTTT
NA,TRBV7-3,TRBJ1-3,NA,CASSLGPADSGNTIYF,TGTGCCAGCAGCTTAGGGCCAGCAGACTCTGGAAACACCATATATTTT
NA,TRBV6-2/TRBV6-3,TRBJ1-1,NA,CASSRKMVAVSTEAFF,TGTGCCAGCAGTAGAAAGATGGTTGCGGTGAGTACTGAAGCTTTCTTT
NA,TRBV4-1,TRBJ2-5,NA,CASSQVIGQQETQYF,TGCGCCAGCAGCCAAGTAATAGGACAGCAAGAGACCCAGTACTTC
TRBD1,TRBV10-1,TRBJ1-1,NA,CASRPGGSGTEAFF,TGCGCCAGCCGACCAGGGGGCTCGGGCACTGAAGCTTTCTTT
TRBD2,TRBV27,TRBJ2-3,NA,CASNVAGGGTDTQYF,TGTGCCAGCAATGTAGCGGGGGGAGGGACAGATACGCAGTATTTT
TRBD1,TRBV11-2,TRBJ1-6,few,CASSSLLGQGNSPLHF,TGTGCCAGCAGCTCCCTCTTGGGACAGGGGAATTCACCCCTCCACTTT
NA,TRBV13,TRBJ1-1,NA,CASAVMVNTEAFF,TGTGCCAGCGCAGTAATGGTGAACACTGAAGCTTTCTTT
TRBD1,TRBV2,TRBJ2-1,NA,CASRTYRDSSYNEQFF,TGTGCCAGCAGAACGTACCGGGACAGCTCCTACAATGAGCAGTTCTTC
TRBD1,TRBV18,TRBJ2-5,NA,CASSRAIRDRSQETQYF,TGTGCCAGCTCACGGGCCATTAGGGACAGGAGCCAAGAGACCCAGTACTTC
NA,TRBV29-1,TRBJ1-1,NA,CSVRWGGTEAFF,TGCAGCGTTCGCTGGGGGGGTACTGAAGCTTTCTTT
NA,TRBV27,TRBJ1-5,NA,CASSLSRGNNQPQHF,TGTGCCAGCAGTTTATCCCGCGGCAATAATCAGCCCCAGCATTTT
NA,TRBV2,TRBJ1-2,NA,CASSLPYRVSYGYTF,TGTGCCAGCAGCCTTCCGTACAGGGTTTCCTATGGCTACACCTTC
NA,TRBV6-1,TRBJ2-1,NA,CASSEYLVSSYNEQFF,TGTGCCAGCAGTGAATACCTAGTAAGCTCCTACAATGAGCAGTTCTTC
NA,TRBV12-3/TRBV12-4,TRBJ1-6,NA,CASSRQDGSPLHF,TGTGCCAGCAGTCGACAGGACGGGTCACCCCTCCACTTT
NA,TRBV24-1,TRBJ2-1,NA,CATSDSLSYNEQFF,TGTGCCACCAGTGATTCCCTCTCCTACAATGAGCAGTTCTTC
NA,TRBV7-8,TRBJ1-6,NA,CASSPLLYASTWNSPLHF,TGTGCCAGCAGCCCCCTATTATACGCGAGTACGTGGAATTCACCCCTCCACTTT
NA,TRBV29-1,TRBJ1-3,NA,CSAEAVMGNTIYF,TGCAGCGCCGAGGCGGTGATGGGAAACACCATATATTTT
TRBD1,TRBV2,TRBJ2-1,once,CASNPGQSLNNEQFF,TGTGCCAGCAACCCGGGACAGAGCCTGAACAATGAGCAGTTCTTC
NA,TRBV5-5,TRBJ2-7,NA,CASSASGWQVTGEQYF,TGTGCCAGCAGCGCGAGCGGGTGGCAGGTCACTGGCGAGCAGTACTTC
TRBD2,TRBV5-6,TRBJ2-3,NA,CASSRTSGKPNTDTQYF,TGTGCCAGCAGCCGGACTAGCGGGAAGCCTAACACAGATACGCAGTATTTT
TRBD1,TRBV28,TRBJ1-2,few,CASSLWGQLREGYGYTF,TGTGCCAGCAGTTTATGGGGACAGTTAAGGGAAGGCTATGGCTACACCTTC
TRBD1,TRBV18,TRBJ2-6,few,CASSRGQGSSGANVLTF,TGTGCCAGCTCACGAGGACAGGGTTCCTCTGGGGCCAACGTCCTGACTTTC
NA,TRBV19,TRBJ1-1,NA,CATAPAGKNTEAFF,TGTGCCACTGCGCCGGCAGGAAAGAACACTGAAGCTTTCTTT